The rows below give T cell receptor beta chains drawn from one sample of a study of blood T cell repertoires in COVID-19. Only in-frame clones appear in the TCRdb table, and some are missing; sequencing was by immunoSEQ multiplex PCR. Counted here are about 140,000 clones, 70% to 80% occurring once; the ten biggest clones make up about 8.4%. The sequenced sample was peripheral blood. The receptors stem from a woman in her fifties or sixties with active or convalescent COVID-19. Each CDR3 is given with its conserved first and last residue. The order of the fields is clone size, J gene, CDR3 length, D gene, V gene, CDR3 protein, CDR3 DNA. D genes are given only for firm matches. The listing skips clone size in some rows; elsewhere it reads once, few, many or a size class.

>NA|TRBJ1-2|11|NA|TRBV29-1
CSVEGAGVFTF
TGCAGCGTTGAAGGGGCGGGGGTTTTCACCTTC
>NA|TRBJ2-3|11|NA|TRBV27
CASSQTDTQYF
TGTGCCAGCAGCCAAACAGATACGCAGTATTTT
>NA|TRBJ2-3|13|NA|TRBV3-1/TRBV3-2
CGWGEKSTDTQYF
TGTGGTTGGGGGGAAAAGAGCACAGATACGCAGTATTTT
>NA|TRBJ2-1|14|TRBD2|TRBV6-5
CASSPRGRYNEQFF
TGTGCCAGCAGCCCGCGGGGGAGGTACAATGAGCAGTTCTTC
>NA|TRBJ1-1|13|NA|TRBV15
CATSRDQGPEAFF
TGTGCCACCAGCAGAGATCAGGGCCCCGAAGCTTTCTTT
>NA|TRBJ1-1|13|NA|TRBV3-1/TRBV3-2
CASSQVRETEAFF
TGTGCCAGCAGCCAAGTGAGGGAGACTGAAGCTTTCTTT
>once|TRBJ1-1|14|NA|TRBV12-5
CASGPQGGDTEAFF
TGTGCTAGTGGTCCGCAGGGAGGTGACACTGAAGCTTTCTTT
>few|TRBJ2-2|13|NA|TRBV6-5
CASGQKLTGELFF
TGTGCCAGCGGACAGAAGTTAACCGGGGAGCTGTTTTTT
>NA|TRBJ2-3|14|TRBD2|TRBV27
CASRTSGSTDTQYF
TGTGCCAGCAGGACTAGCGGGTCCACAGATACGCAGTATTTT
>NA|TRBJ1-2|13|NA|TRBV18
CASSRTEDYGYTF
TGTGCCAGCTCCCGGACAGAGGACTATGGCTACACCTTC
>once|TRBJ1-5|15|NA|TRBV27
CASSLIFTGNQPQHF
TGTGCCAGCAGTTTAATTTTCACAGGCAATCAGCCCCAGCATTTT
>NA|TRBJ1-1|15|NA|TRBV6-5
CASVDLGGMNTEAFF
TGTGCCAGCGTAGATCTAGGAGGCATGAACACTGAAGCTTTCTTT
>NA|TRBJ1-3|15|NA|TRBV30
CAWSPLGGAGNTIYF
TGTGCCTGGAGTCCCCTTGGGGGGGCTGGAAACACCATATATTTT
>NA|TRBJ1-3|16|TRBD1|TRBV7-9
CASSLRGQGSGNTIYF
TGTGCCAGCAGCTTGCGGGGACAGGGGTCTGGAAACACCATATATTTT
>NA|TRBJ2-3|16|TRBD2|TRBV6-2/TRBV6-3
CASSRWTSYARDTQYF
TGTGCCAGCAGCCGTTGGACTAGCTATGCCAGAGATACGCAGTATTTT
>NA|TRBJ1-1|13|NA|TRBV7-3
CASARQRNTEAFF
TGTGCCAGCGCCCGACAGAGGAACACTGAAGCTTTCTTT
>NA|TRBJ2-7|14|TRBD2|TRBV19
CASSIQRDSYEQYF
TGTGCCAGTAGTATCCAGCGGGACTCCTACGAGCAGTACTTC
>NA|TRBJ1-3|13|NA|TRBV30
CAWGAGYGNTIYF
TGTGCCTGGGGAGCAGGGTATGGAAACACCATATATTTT
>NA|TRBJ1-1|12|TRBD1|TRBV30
CAWETGGPEAFF
TGTGCCTGGGAGACAGGGGGCCCTGAAGCTTTCTTT
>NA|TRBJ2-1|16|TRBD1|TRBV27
CASSFIGTGAYNEQFF
TGTGCCAGCAGTTTCATTGGGACAGGGGCCTACAATGAGCAGTTCTTC
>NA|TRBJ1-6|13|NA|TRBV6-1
CASSERQNSPLHF
TGTGCCAGCAGTGAGAGGCAGAATTCACCCCTCCACTTT
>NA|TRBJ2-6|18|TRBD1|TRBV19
CASSLRQGASSGANVLTF
TGTGCCAGTAGTCTAAGACAGGGGGCGAGCTCTGGGGCCAACGTCCTGACTTTC
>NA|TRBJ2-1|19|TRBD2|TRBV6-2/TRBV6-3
CASSYPRLAGGPSYNEQFF
TGTGCCAGCAGTTACCCCCGGCTAGCGGGGGGTCCCTCTTACAATGAGCAGTTCTTC
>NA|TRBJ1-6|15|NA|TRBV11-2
CASSSTSVEGSPLHF
TGTGCCAGCAGCTCGACGTCGGTAGAGGGTTCACCCCTCCACTTT